A single sample is the source of the 29 T cell receptor beta chains below, sequenced in a study of chemoradiotherapy in HPV16-positive cancers. Clones were sequenced by immunoSEQ multiplex PCR, and TCRdb holds only the in-frame ones, with some missing. The sample includes 2,500 to 3,500 clones, around nine tenths of them seen just once. The starting material was tumor tissue, obtained from a patient who underwent chemoradiotherapy. These receptors all stem from a human donor with HPV-associated anogenital cancer.

V gene TRBV19 combines with J gene TRBJ1-4; tentative D call: TRBD1 (6 bases). Germline CDR1 reads LNHDA; CDR2 reads SQIVND (reference sequence). The ends were cut back, 5 bases at V and 8 bases at J, with 9 bases in the middle. This CDR3 comprises 12 residues. The CDR3: CASSFGQEKLFF. CDR3 DNA: TGTGCCAGTAGTTTTGGACAGGAAAAACTGTTTTTT. The whole variable domain, filled in from reference TRBV19 and TRBJ1-4, reads DGGITQSPKYLFRKEGQNVTLSCEQNLNHDAMYWYRQDPGQGLRLIYYSQIVNDFQKGDIAEGYSVSREKKESFPLTVTSAQKNPTAFYLCASSFGQEKLFFGSGTQLSVL.

The chain carries TRBV30 and TRBJ1-2; D is unresolved. V lost 8 bases to trimming and J lost 4 bases, with 8 bases between them. The CDR3 sequence is 10 residues long. Germline-derived CDR1 and CDR2 are GTSNPN and SVGIG (reference sequence). The CDR3 DNA reads as TGTGCCGGAGGACTCTATGGCTACACCTTC. Translation gives CAGGLYGYTF.

The table lists this clone with a few counts. This rearrangement joins TRBV2 to TRBJ2-1; no clear D. The ends were cut back, 2 bases at V and 10 bases at J, with 12 bases in the middle. This CDR3 spans 13 amino acids. CDR1 is SNHLY, CDR2 FYNNEI, per germline. CDR3 nucleotide sequence: TGTGCCAGCAGTGAACTGGAAGGGTACGAGCAGTTCTTC. It encodes CASSELEGYEQFF.

The rearrangement links TRBV5-6 to TRBJ2-3, with D hard to call. The germline gives CDR1 SGHDT, CDR2 YYEEEE. Trimming shortened V by 3 bases and J by 3 bases, and 14 bases separated the two germline ends. CDR3 length: 15 amino acids. CDR3 loop: CASSSGPSKTDTQYF. The CDR3, as DNA: TGTGCCAGCAGCTCCGGCCCCTCCAAGACAGATACGCAGTATTTT.

The chain joins TRBV11-2 to TRBJ1-3, with unresolved D. Looked up from germline, CDR1 is SGHAT and CDR2 is FQNNGV. Trimming removed 0 bases at V and 5 bases at J, with 5 bases between. The CDR3 spans 13 residues. The CDR3 bases are TGTGCCAGCAGCTTAGAATCGAGAAACACCATATATTTT. Translated, it gives CASSLESRNTIYF.

The V and J genes are TRBV5-1 and TRBJ2-3, with unresolved D. Germline loops: CDR1 SGHRS, CDR2 YFSETQ. This CDR3 is 13 amino acids long. Trimming removed 0 bases from V and 6 bases from J, with 8 bases in between. This chain's CDR3 is CASSLGELDTQYF. DNA for the CDR3: TGCGCCAGCAGCTTGGGGGAATTGGATACGCAGTATTTT.

This chain uses TRBV5-1 with TRBJ1-1; D is possibly TRBD1 (5 bases). The CDR3 consists of 15 residues. Trimming took 3 bases from V and 1 from J, leaving 13 bases between them. Germline V gives CDR1 SGHRS, CDR2 YFSETQ. CDR3 sequence: CASSSGTLSNTEAFF. CDR3 DNA: TGCGCCAGCAGCTCGGGGACGCTTTCGAACACTGAAGCTTTCTTT. Variable domain in full (rest from reference TRBV5-1 and TRBJ1-1): KAGVTQTPRYLIKTRGQQVTLSCSPISGHRSVSWYQQTPGQGLQFLFEYFSETQRNKGNFPGRFSGRQFSNSRSEMNVSTLELGDSALYLCASSSGTLSNTEAFFGQGTRLTVV.

V is TRBV21-1 and J is TRBJ1-2; TRBD1 is the table's D call, not checked against the DNA. TRBV21-1 is deemed a pseudogene. This CDR3 is 14 amino acids long. The chain's CDR3 is CAADRQGRNYGYTF. In DNA, the CDR3 is TGTGCCGCTGATAGACAGGGACGAAACTATGGCTACACCTTC.

The chain has TRBV5-6 and TRBJ2-2; a weak D match, TRBD1 (5 bases). The CDR3 loop spans 16 amino acids. V shed 2 bases and J shed 1 base, with 12 bases lying between them. Germline V lookup: CDR1 SGHDT, CDR2 YYEEEE. The CDR3 region is CASSFTRQQNTGELFF. The DNA of the CDR3 is TGTGCCAGCAGCTTCACTCGACAGCAGAACACCGGGGAGCTGTTTTTT.

This chain joins TRBV6-6 and TRBJ2-7; D gene uncertain. The germline CDR1 and CDR2 sequences are MNHNY and SVGAGI (reference sequence). The germline V and J ends were trimmed by 3 bases and 3 bases, with 6 bases remaining between them. The CDR3 is 12 amino acids. CDR3 loop: CASSYSSYEQYF. The CDR3 nucleotides are TGTGCCAGCAGTTATTCGAGCTACGAGCAGTACTTC.

The chain couples TRBV7-9 to TRBJ2-7; 10 positions match TRBD2. Trimming at V came to 10 bases and at J to 5 bases, leaving 11 bases not matched to a gene. Germline-derived CDR1 and CDR2 are SEHNR and FQNEAQ (reference sequence). This CDR3 has 14 residues. The CDR3: CATRRLAGDHEQYF. As DNA, the CDR3 is TGTGCCACCCGGCGTCTAGCGGGGGACCACGAGCAGTACTTC. The whole variable domain, remainder taken from reference TRBV7-9 and TRBJ2-7, is DTGVSQNPRHKITKRGQNVTFRCDPISEHNRLYWYRQTLGQGPEFLTYFQNEAQLEKSRLLSDRFSAERPKGSFSTLEIQRTEQGDSAMYLCATRRLAGDHEQYFGPGTRLTVT.

The chain is built from TRBV5-1 and TRBJ2-7; D possibly matches TRBD1 or TRBD2 (6 bases each). CDR1 and CDR2 (germline): SGHRS, YFSETQ. Trimming cost V 0 bases and J 4 bases, with 14 bases left between them. This CDR3 region has 15 residues. This chain's CDR3 is CASSLEGGAWYEQYF. For the CDR3, the DNA is TGCGCCAGCAGCTTGGAGGGGGGCGCATGGTACGAGCAGTACTTC.

A single count supports this clone. V usage is TRBV6-1 and J usage is TRBJ1-2; D is unresolved. The CDR3 runs 14 residues. V lost 2 bases and J 2 bases, leaving 9 bases between the germline ends. CDR1 and CDR2 (germline): MNHNS, SASEGT. The CDR3 loop is CASSESGINYGYTF. DNA for the CDR3: TGTGCCAGCAGTGAATCTGGCATAAACTATGGCTACACCTTC.

The rearrangement joins TRBV11-2 to TRBJ1-2, with D possibly being TRBD1 (6 bases). Trimming removed 6 bases at V and 4 bases at J, with 15 bases between. The CDR3 totals 14 residues. Germline V gives CDR1 SGHAT, CDR2 FQNNGV. The CDR3 loop reads CASRFQGQGYGYTF. The CDR3, as DNA: TGTGCCAGCAGGTTTCAGGGGCAGGGCTATGGCTACACCTTC.

The V and J genes are TRBV5-4 and TRBJ2-3; TRBD2 matches at 9 bases. CDR3 length equals 15 residues. J was trimmed by 0 bases and V by 4 bases; bases with no gene match: 3. Germline-derived CDR1 and CDR2 are SGHNT and YYREEE (reference sequence). The chain's CDR3 is CASSAGGASTDTQYF. CDR3 nucleotide sequence: TGTGCCAGCAGCGCGGGGGGGGCTAGCACAGATACGCAGTATTTT.

This sequence joins TRBV6-1 and TRBJ1-1; D remains unclear. V dropped 2 bases and J dropped 0 bases, with 10 bases sitting between them. The germline V gene encodes CDR1 MNHNS and CDR2 SASEGT. This CDR3 comprises 15 residues. CDR3 region: CASSESFGLNTEAFF. The CDR3 DNA reads TGTGCCAGCAGTGAATCGTTTGGGTTGAACACTGAAGCTTTCTTT.

This chain connects TRBV6-5 to TRBJ2-7, with TRBD2 identical over 8 bases. CDR1 MNHEY and CDR2 SVGAGI come from the germline V gene. The CDR3 extends over 13 amino acids. With 6 bases clipped from V and 7 bases from J, the junction kept 8 bases outside the gene matches. CDR3 residues: CASSRGGGREQYF. In nucleotides, the CDR3 is TGTGCCAGCAGCCGGGGGGGAGGGCGGGAGCAGTACTTC.

The DNA for the CDR3 is TGTGCCAGCAGTTTCCGGGGGATGAACACTGAAGCTTTCTTT. This encodes CASSFRGMNTEAFF. The rearrangement joins TRBV28 to TRBJ1-1; the D gene is possibly TRBD1 (5 bases). Trimming removed 3 bases at V and 0 bases at J, with 8 bases between. This CDR3 is built from 14 residues. CDR1 and CDR2 from the germline V gene are MDHEN and SYDVKM.

The count of this clone is one. The chain links TRBV9 to TRBJ1-6; TRBD1 matches at 7 bases. V gave up 3 bases and J gave up 11 bases; unmatched junction bases: 8. Germline CDR1 and CDR2: SGDLS and YYNGEE. The CDR3 has 14 amino acids. The CDR3 loop is CASSAGGIGTPLHF. DNA of the CDR3: TGTGCCAGCAGCGCAGGGGGGATCGGGACACCCCTCCACTTT. Full variable domain (remainder filled in from reference TRBV9 and TRBJ1-6): DSGVTQTPKHLITATGQRVTLRCSPRSGDLSVYWYQQSLDQGLQFLIQYYNGEERAKGNILERFSAQQFPDLHSELNLSSLELGDSALYFCASSAGGIGTPLHFGNGTRLTVT.

The rearrangement joins TRBV28 to TRBJ1-2, with D possibly TRBD1 on 5 matching bases. The V gene's germline CDR1 is MDHEN and CDR2 SYDVKM. V lost 11 bases, J lost 3 bases, and 10 bases lay in between. The CDR3 has 11 amino acids. The CDR3 reads CAVRVDYGYTF. CDR3 DNA: TGTGCCGTCAGGGTGGACTATGGCTACACCTTC.

The chain has TRBV19 and TRBJ2-7; D may be TRBD2 (5 bases). CDR3 size: 13 residues. The V gene lost 5 bases and the J gene lost 8 bases, with 16 bases spanning the gap. Germline assignment: CDR1 LNHDA and CDR2 SQIVND (reference sequence). The CDR3 sequence is CASSSGETTKQYF. CDR3 nucleotides: TGTGCCAGTAGTTCCGGGGAGACTACGAAGCAGTACTTC.

J is TRBJ2-1 and V is TRBV6-1; 7 nucleotides match TRBD2. Looked up from germline, CDR1 is MNHNS and CDR2 is SASEGT. J lost 7 bases, V lost 2 bases, and 11 bases had no gene match. The CDR3 totals 16 residues. The CDR3 spells CASSEFGGGPGNEQFF. The DNA of the CDR3 is TGTGCCAGCAGTGAATTTGGGGGAGGGCCGGGGAATGAGCAGTTCTTC.

The chain uses TRBV6-1 and TRBJ2-5; D remains unclear. Germline CDR1 reads MNHNS; CDR2 reads SASEGT. Trimming took off 5 bases at V and 2 bases at J, with 9 bases between the two ends. The CDR3 covers 13 residues. In DNA, the CDR3 is TGTGCCAGCAGTCCTATGAGGCAAGAGACCCAGTACTTC. This sequence encodes CASSPMRQETQYF.

This clone occurred once. The chain employs TRBV15 and TRBJ1-5; no definite D call. Germline CDR1 LNHNV, CDR2 YYDKDF (reference sequence). Deletions cut 0 bases from V and 7 bases from J, with 4 bases between. CDR3 length: 12 amino acids. The CDR3: CATSRDVQPQHF. CDR3 nucleotides: TGTGCCACCAGCAGAGACGTCCAGCCCCAGCATTTT. Looking up the rest from reference TRBV15 and TRBJ1-5 gives the full variable domain: DAMVIQNPRYQVTQFGKPVTLSCSQTLNHNVMYWYQQKSSQAPKLLFHYYDKDFNNEADTPDNFQSRRPNTSFCFLDIRSPGLGDTAMYLCATSRDVQPQHFGDGTRLSIL.

CDR3 sequence: CASSPQQGFGGYTF. The DNA of the CDR3 is TGTGCCAGCAGCCCCCAACAGGGGTTTGGAGGCTACACCTTC. This sequence joins TRBV11-1 and TRBJ1-2, with 7 bases fitting TRBD1. The CDR3 runs to 14 residues. The V gene's germline CDR1 is SGHAT and CDR2 FQDESV (reference sequence). The junction had 11 bases not matched to a gene; V was cut back by 5 bases and J by 8 bases.

This clone was counted a single time. The CDR3 here is CASSEGEGAFF. CDR3 nucleotides: TGTGCCAGCAGCGAGGGAGAGGGGGCTTTCTTT. The rearrangement links TRBV5-4 to TRBJ1-1; a weak D match, TRBD1 (5 bases). CDR1 and CDR2 from the germline V gene are SGHNT and YYREEE (reference sequence). Between the trimmed V and J ends, which lost 4 bases and 11 bases, there was a span of 12 bases. The CDR3 has 11 residues.

The genes are TRBV16 and TRBJ2-2, with TRBD1 identical over 7 bases. The CDR3 runs 16 residues. Germline V gene lookup returns CDR1 KGHSY and CDR2 FQNENV. The V segment lost 5 bases and the J segment 8 bases; nucleotides outside the gene matches: 14. This CDR3 reads CASSGRSDRKSGELFF. The CDR3 DNA follows: TGTGCCAGCAGCGGACGATCGGACAGGAAAAGTGGGGAGCTGTTTTTT.

This clone was seen just once. The CDR3 DNA reads as TGTGCCAGCAGCTCCGCCGGGACAGGGAGCTCCTACGAGCAGTACTTC. Encoded protein: CASSSAGTGSSYEQYF. The V call is TRBV7-9, the J call TRBJ2-7; 9 positions match TRBD1. Germline values: CDR1 SEHNR, CDR2 FQNEAQ (reference sequence). The CDR3 covers 16 residues. The ends lost 4 bases at V and 0 bases at J; junction bases unmatched: 7.

The rearrangement links TRBV5-1 to TRBJ1-1; perhaps TRBD1 as D (6 bases). CDR3 size: 14 residues. V gave up 5 bases and J gave up 0 bases, with 11 bases separating them. Germline loops: CDR1 SGHRS, CDR2 YFSETQ. CDR3 coding DNA: TGCGCCAGCAGAGAACAGGGAATGAACACTGAAGCTTTCTTT. The encoded protein is CASREQGMNTEAFF.